The 26 T cell receptor beta chains below all came from one sample that was sequenced in a study of T cell clones after liver transplantation. Only in-frame clones appear in the TCRdb table, and some are missing; sequencing was by immunoSEQ multiplex PCR. This sample has about 7,900 clones, with 75% to 85% found just once. This sample comprised CD8+ T cells from blood, obtained before liver transplant. These receptors all come from a human donor who received a liver transplant.

The genes are TRBV9 and TRBJ1-4; a possible D gene is TRBD1 (5 bases). Germline V gene lookup returns CDR1 SGDLS and CDR2 YYNGEE. The CDR3 is 15 residues long. V shed 0 bases and J shed 6 bases, with 12 bases lying between them. The CDR3 nucleotides are TGTGCCAGCAGCGTAGGCTCAGGGCCAGATGAAAAACTGTTTTTT. Its translation is CASSVGSGPDEKLFF.

A single count supports this clone. V and J are TRBV2 and TRBJ2-7, with 7 bases aligning to TRBD2. Trimming removed 7 bases from V and 2 bases from J; junction bases left unmatched: 8. Germline CDR1 is SNHLY and CDR2 is FYNNEI. This CDR3 has 14 amino acids. Here the CDR3 reads CASTAGPSTYEQYF. In DNA, the CDR3 is TGTGCCAGCACAGCGGGGCCATCCACCTACGAGCAGTACTTC.

This chain links TRBV29-1 with TRBJ2-1; D may be TRBD2 (6 bases). The germline V gene encodes CDR1 SQVTM and CDR2 ANQGSEA. The CDR3 is made up of 14 amino acids. The V end was cut by 4 bases, the J end by 0 bases, with 10 bases between. The CDR3 nucleotides are TGCAGCGTTGCTGGGGGGATCTCCTACAATGAGCAGTTCTTC. This gives the protein CSVAGGISYNEQFF.

The chain uses TRBV7-6 and TRBJ1-5; weak D call: TRBD1 (5 bases). Trimming stripped 1 base from V and 4 bases from J, with 17 bases between. Germline V CDR1 and CDR2: SGHVS, FNYEAQ. The CDR3 is made up of 17 amino acids. The CDR3 protein is CASSLESAGLGNQPQHF. CDR3 nucleotide sequence: TGTGCCAGCAGCTTAGAGTCGGCAGGGCTGGGAAATCAGCCCCAGCATTTT.

V usage is TRBV19 and J usage is TRBJ1-2, with 10 bases matching TRBD1. CDR1 and CDR2 (germline): LNHDA, SQIVND (reference sequence). Trimming took 3 bases from V and 4 from J; bases not matched to a gene: 5. The CDR3 is 15 residues long. The CDR3 sequence: CASSIGGTGVYGYTF. The CDR3 nucleotides read TGTGCCAGTAGTATCGGCGGGACAGGGGTCTATGGCTACACCTTC.

The gene calls are TRBV15 and TRBJ2-2, with TRBD1 matching over 7 bases. V trimming: 0 bases; J trimming: 3 bases; junction bases outside the gene matches: 1. The CDR3 consists of 15 residues. Germline CDR1 is LNHNV and CDR2 is YYDKDF (reference sequence). The CDR3: CATSRDGTDTGELFF. The CDR3 DNA reads as TGTGCCACCAGCAGAGATGGGACAGACACCGGGGAGCTGTTTTTT.

The V gene is TRBV6-5, the J gene TRBJ1-1; possible D gene TRBD1, 5 bases. The CDR3 is made up of 14 amino acids. The germline V and J ends were trimmed by 0 bases and 5 bases, with 10 bases remaining between them. Germline V gives CDR1 MNHEY, CDR2 SVGAGI. CDR3: CASSYSPGGTEAFF. As DNA, the CDR3 is TGTGCCAGCAGTTACTCACCGGGGGGGACTGAAGCTTTCTTT.

V gene TRBV6-4 combines with J gene TRBJ2-3; 8 positions match TRBD1. With V trimmed by 5 bases and J by 1 base, 8 bases remained unmatched. Germline lookup yields CDR1 MRHNA and CDR2 SNTAGT. This CDR3 contains 16 residues. This CDR3 reads CASSPGTGSGTDTQYF. The CDR3 coding sequence is TGTGCCAGCAGTCCCGGGACAGGATCGGGCACAGATACGCAGTATTTT.

The V and J genes are TRBV7-2 and TRBJ2-1; 7 positions agree with TRBD2. Germline V gives CDR1 SGHTA, CDR2 FQGNSA. This CDR3 has 13 residues. The ends lost 5 bases at V and 7 bases at J; junction bases unmatched: 5. The CDR3 region is CASSPTAGNEQFF. In nucleotides, the CDR3 is TGTGCCAGCAGCCCGACAGCGGGGAATGAGCAGTTCTTC.

This chain joins TRBV27 and TRBJ2-7, with 7 bases aligning to TRBD1. Germline-derived CDR1 and CDR2 are MNHEY and SMNVEV (reference sequence). The CDR3 totals 18 residues. Trimming took 5 bases from V and 0 from J; bases not matched to a gene: 16. The CDR3 nucleotides read TGTGCCAGCAGTCAGAGAACTGGGACAGCTGGTAGCTCCTACGAGCAGTACTTC. Protein product: CASSQRTGTAGSSYEQYF.

This chain connects TRBV19 to TRBJ1-1, with D unresolved. CDR1 is LNHDA, CDR2 SQIVND, per germline (reference sequence). This CDR3 is built from 14 residues. Trimming shortened V by 3 bases and J by 4 bases, and 12 bases separated the two germline ends. CDR3 coding DNA: TGTGCCAGTAGTATGGGTTGGGGAGCCACTGAAGCTTTCTTT. This translates into CASSMGWGATEAFF.

The rearrangement joins TRBV4-1 to TRBJ2-3, with 11 bases lining up with TRBD2. Germline V CDR1 and CDR2: MGHRA, YSYEKL. Trimming removed 1 base from V and 0 bases from J; junction bases left unmatched: 3. The length of the CDR3 is 17 residues. CDR3 in amino acids: CASSQAGLAGSTDTQYF. The CDR3 DNA follows: TGCGCCAGCAGCCAAGCAGGACTAGCGGGCAGCACAGATACGCAGTATTTT.

The V gene is TRBV4-1, the J gene TRBJ2-7, with D possibly being TRBD2 (7 bases). This CDR3 is 15 amino acids long. The V end lost 7 bases, the J end lost 1 base, and 17 bases lay between the germline ends. Germline CDR1 reads MGHRA; CDR2 reads YSYEKL. CDR3 coding DNA: TGCGCCAGCACCCCGGAGGGGGGGCCTTCCTACGAGCAGTACTTC. It encodes CASTPEGGPSYEQYF.

The chain is built from TRBV6-1 and TRBJ2-3; 9 nucleotides agree with TRBD1. Germline trimming cut 2 bases from V and 2 bases from J; bases unmatched to any gene: 8. Germline CDR1 and CDR2: MNHNS and SASEGT. This CDR3 comprises 17 residues. In DNA form, the CDR3 reads TGTGCCAGCAGTGAAAGTATTGGGACAGGGATCACAGATACGCAGTATTTT. Translating it yields CASSESIGTGITDTQYF.

This clone was observed once. The rearrangement links TRBV19 to TRBJ1-5; the match to TRBD1 covers 7 bases. V trimming: 5 bases; J trimming: 2 bases; junction bases outside the gene matches: 3. Germline CDR1 reads LNHDA; CDR2 reads SQIVND (reference sequence). The CDR3 totals 14 residues. Here the CDR3 reads CASSLGTGNQPQHF. The CDR3 DNA reads as TGTGCCAGTAGTCTCGGGACAGGCAATCAGCCCCAGCATTTT.

This chain links TRBV27 with TRBJ1-4, with D possibly TRBD1 on 6 matching bases. Germline loops: CDR1 MNHEY, CDR2 SMNVEV (reference sequence). The CDR3 is 14 residues long. The ends were cut back, 2 bases at V and 14 bases at J, with 18 bases in the middle. Here the CDR3 DNA reads TGTGCCAGCAGTTTAACACAGGGTAGTTTCGTTCTGTTTTTT. Its translation is CASSLTQGSFVLFF.

This rearrangement joins TRBV5-1 to TRBJ2-1; D is unclear. The CDR3 spans 12 residues. Germline V gene data show CDR1 as SGHRS and CDR2 as YFSETQ. V dropped 0 bases and J dropped 10 bases, with 8 bases sitting between them. CDR3 region: CASSLDAYEQFF. CDR3 nucleotides: TGCGCCAGCAGCTTGGATGCGTACGAGCAGTTCTTC.

This clone counts as medium-sized. The chain links TRBV28 to TRBJ1-2; D is possibly TRBD1 (6 bases). Trimming pared 5 bases from V and 4 bases from J, leaving 14 bases between. Germline-derived CDR1 and CDR2 are MDHEN and SYDVKM. The CDR3 is made up of 14 amino acids. CDR3 protein: CASSISGDSYGYTF. The CDR3 nucleotides read TGTGCCAGCAGTATTTCAGGGGATAGCTATGGCTACACCTTC.

This chain connects TRBV2 to TRBJ2-5; TRBD2 aligns across 8 bases. The CDR3 extends over 15 amino acids. The junction had 4 bases not matched to a gene; V was cut back by 3 bases and J by 1 base. Germline CDR1 and CDR2: SNHLY and FYNNEI. This CDR3 is CASSDGGAAQETQYF. The DNA of the CDR3 is TGTGCCAGCAGTGACGGGGGGGCGGCCCAAGAGACCCAGTACTTC.

This chain uses TRBV27 with TRBJ2-3; tentatively, D is TRBD2 (6 bases). The V and J ends lost 0 bases and 4 bases respectively, with 11 bases between them. This CDR3 region has 15 residues. In germline, CDR1 is MNHEY, CDR2 SMNVEV (reference sequence). The CDR3 sequence is CASSLSWGEADTQYF. CDR3 in DNA: TGTGCCAGCAGTTTATCGTGGGGGGAAGCAGATACGCAGTATTTT.

V and J are TRBV19 and TRBJ1-5; perhaps TRBD1 as D (6 bases). Trimming took 4 bases from V and 3 from J, leaving 16 bases between them. The CDR3 covers 16 residues. In germline, CDR1 is LNHDA, CDR2 SQIVND (reference sequence). CDR3 sequence: CASSKRTGGHNQPQHF. For the CDR3, the DNA is TGTGCCAGTAGTAAGCGTACGGGGGGCCACAATCAGCCCCAGCATTTT.

This rearrangement joins TRBV23-1 to TRBJ1-1; 12 bases align to TRBD1. TRBV23-1 carries the ORF label, with uncertain function. V was clipped by 4 bases and J by 7 bases; unmatched bases: 7. There are 15 residues in the CDR3. This CDR3 is CASSRTGTGGYEAFF. In DNA form, the CDR3 reads TGCGCCAGCAGTCGAACCGGGACAGGGGGCTATGAAGCTTTCTTT.

J is TRBJ2-3 and V is TRBV27, with TRBD2 matching over 15 bases. Germline V gene sequence: CDR1 MNHEY, CDR2 SMNVEV (reference sequence). Trimming removed 3 bases from V and 0 bases from J; junction bases left unmatched: 7. CDR3 length equals 19 residues. CDR3 region: CASSFVGLAGGSSTDTQYF. The DNA for the CDR3 is TGTGCCAGCAGTTTTGTGGGACTAGCGGGGGGCTCTAGCACAGATACGCAGTATTTT.

Here the CDR3 DNA reads TGTGCCAGCAGTGAATTAGCGGGGGGGCCAGATACGCAGTATTTT. This sequence encodes CASSELAGGPDTQYF. V usage is TRBV6-1 and J usage is TRBJ2-3, with 11 nucleotides matching TRBD2. This CDR3 region has 15 residues. Germline V gives CDR1 MNHNS, CDR2 SASEGT. V was clipped by 2 bases and J by 4 bases; unmatched bases: 2.

This clone was detected only a few times. The rearrangement links TRBV29-1 to TRBJ2-7, with D possibly matching TRBD1 (6 bases). The V gene's germline CDR1 is SQVTM and CDR2 ANQGSEA. This CDR3 contains 13 residues. The V gene lost 4 bases and the J gene lost 0 bases, with 10 bases spanning the gap. The CDR3 DNA reads as TGCAGCGTTGTAGAGGACAGCTCCTACGAGCAGTACTTC. It yields the protein CSVVEDSSYEQYF.

On this clone itself: Other nucleotide sequences in the sample specify the same CDR3. The CDR3 spells CASSSGQSYEQYF. Written as DNA, the CDR3 is TGTGCCAGCAGCTCGGGACAGAGCTACGAGCAGTACTTC. V usage is TRBV11-2 and J usage is TRBJ2-7; the match to TRBD1 covers 7 bases. This CDR3 has 13 amino acids. V lost 4 bases to trimming and J lost 3 bases; unmatched junction nucleotides: 3. Germline V gene sequence: CDR1 SGHAT, CDR2 FQNNGV.